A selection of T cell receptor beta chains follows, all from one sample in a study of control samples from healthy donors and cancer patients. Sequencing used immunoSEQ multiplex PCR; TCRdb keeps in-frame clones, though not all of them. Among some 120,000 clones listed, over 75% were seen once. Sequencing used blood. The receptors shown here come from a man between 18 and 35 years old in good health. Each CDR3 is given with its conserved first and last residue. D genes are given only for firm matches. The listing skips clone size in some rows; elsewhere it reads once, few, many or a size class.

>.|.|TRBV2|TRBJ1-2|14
CASSDQVAVYGYTF
TGTGCCAGCAGTGACCAGGTGGCTGTCTATGGCTACACCTTC
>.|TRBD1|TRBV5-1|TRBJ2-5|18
CASSLGGTGASFGETQYF
TGCGCCAGCAGCTTGGGTGGGACAGGGGCCTCTTTTGGAGAGACCCAGTACTTC
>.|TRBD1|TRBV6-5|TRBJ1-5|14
CASSYDRGYQPQHF
TGTGCCAGCAGTTACGACAGGGGGTATCAGCCCCAGCATTTT
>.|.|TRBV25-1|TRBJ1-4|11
CASRGGEKLFF
TGTGCCAGCAGGGGGGGGGAAAAACTGTTTTTT
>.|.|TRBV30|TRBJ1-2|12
CAWSDLSYGYTF
TGTGCCTGGAGCGACCTAAGCTATGGCTACACCTTC
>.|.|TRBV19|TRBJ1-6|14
CASTSDPFNSPLHF
TGTGCCAGTACCTCGGACCCTTTTAATTCACCCCTCCACTTT
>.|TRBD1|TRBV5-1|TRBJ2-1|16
CASSPGVGTGGGEQFF
TGCGCCAGCAGCCCTGGGGTTGGGACAGGGGGCGGTGAGCAGTTCTTC
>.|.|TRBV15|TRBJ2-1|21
CATSSGKEIGRVSSSYNEQFF
TGTGCCACCAGCAGTGGGAAAGAGATTGGACGGGTGTCTAGCTCCTACAATGAGCAGTTCTTC
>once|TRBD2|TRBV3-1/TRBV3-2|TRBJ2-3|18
CASSAPGLAGLLPDTQYF
TGTGCCAGCAGCGCTCCGGGACTAGCGGGACTTTTGCCAGATACGCAGTATTTT
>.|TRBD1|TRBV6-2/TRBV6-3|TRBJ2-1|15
CASSYSTGASHEQFF
TGTGCCAGCAGTTACTCTACAGGGGCCAGTCATGAGCAGTTCTTC
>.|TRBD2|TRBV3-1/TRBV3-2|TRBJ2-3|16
CASSPSGTSWTDTQYF
TGTGCCAGCAGCCCCTCCGGGACTAGTTGGACAGATACGCAGTATTTT
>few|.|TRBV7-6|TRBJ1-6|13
CASSTTENSPLHF
TGTGCCAGCAGCACAACAGAGAATTCACCCCTCCACTTT
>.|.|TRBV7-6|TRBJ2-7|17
CASSPRYRGAVPYEQYF
TGTGCCAGCAGCCCACGCTACCGGGGGGCCGTTCCCTACGAGCAGTACTTC
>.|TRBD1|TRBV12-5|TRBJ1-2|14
CASGFSGGGDGYTF
TGTGCTAGTGGTTTTTCAGGGGGCGGGGATGGCTACACCTTC
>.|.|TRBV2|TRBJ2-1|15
CASSEERSSYNEQFF
TGTGCCAGCAGTGAAGAGCGGAGCTCCTACAATGAGCAGTTCTTC
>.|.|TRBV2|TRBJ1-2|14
CASSVGHANYGYTF
TGTGCCAGCAGTGTGGGACACGCTAACTATGGCTACACCTTC